This T cell receptor beta chain was recorded in a study of long-term antiretroviral therapy in people with HIV. This CDR3 is 17 amino acids long. V dropped 3 bases and J dropped 1 base, with 14 bases sitting between them. Germline V gives CDR1 SGDLS, CDR2 YYNGEE. At survey level, the immunoSEQ assay was run in its v3.0 version. The table came from immunoSEQ multiplex PCR; TCRdb's copy has only in-frame clones and leaves some out. The table shows around 19,000 clones, with 90% occurring only once. The input for sequencing was unsorted PBMCs, taken about 4.6 years before starting antiretroviral therapy. V is TRBV9 and J is TRBJ2-6; D ambiguous. The origin of this receptor is a woman aged 30 to 39 with HIV. CDR3 sequence (DNA): TGTGCCAGCAGCGGGCCCCGAGGAAGTTCTGGGGCCAACGTCCTGACTTTC. Translation gives CASSGPRGSSGANVLTF.